This TCR beta chain originates from a study of blood T cell repertoires in COVID-19. Study context: The study drew acute and convalescent COVID-19 samples from the United States, Italy and Spain.

Using immunoSEQ multiplex PCR, the repertoire was profiled, and TCRdb retains in-frame clones only, with some absent. The sample yields approximately 160,000 clones, more than 90% seen once. In this sample, this clone turned up once. Specimen: peripheral blood. This TCR was sampled from a man aged 55 to 70 with active or convalescent COVID-19.

The CDR3 sequence is CASSLSGHLSGNTIYF. Written as DNA, the CDR3 is TGTGCCAGCAGTTTATCGGGACATCTCTCTGGAAACACCATATATTTT. The chain joins TRBV28 to TRBJ1-3; the D gene is possibly TRBD1 (6 bases). Trimming left V 1 base short and J 0 bases short, with 10 bases between. CDR1 and CDR2 (germline): MDHEN, SYDVKM. The CDR3 runs to 16 residues.